These 3 T cell receptor beta chains originate from one sample sequenced in a study of OX40 agonist ivuxolimab in advanced cancers. The data were produced by immunoSEQ multiplex PCR, yet TCRdb's version contains in-frame clones alone and is incomplete. This sample yields about 33,000 clones, of which approximately 84% are seen a single time; roughly 21% belongs to the top ten. The sequenced sample was CD4+ or CD8+ T cells sorted from blood, obtained in a trial of the OX40 agonist ivuxolimab. The receptors shown here come from an adult with an advanced solid tumor such as melanoma, head and neck, liver or kidney cancer.

This chain links TRBV4-1 with TRBJ1-5; D is undetermined. V was clipped by 2 bases and J by 10 bases, with 9 bases between them. The CDR3 runs to 12 residues. Germline CDR1 and CDR2: MGHRA and YSYEKL. CDR3 DNA: TGCGCCAGCAGCCAAATCTCGGGACCCCAGCATTTT. It yields the protein CASSQISGPQHF.

The rearrangement joins TRBV4-1 to TRBJ1-3; D unclear. The V gene lost 1 base and the J gene lost 4 bases, with 8 bases spanning the gap. CDR1 and CDR2 (germline): MGHRA, YSYEKL. There are 14 residues in the CDR3. The CDR3 DNA reads TGCGCCAGCAGCCAAGGCCTAGGAGGAAACACCATATATTTT. Translating it yields CASSQGLGGNTIYF.

The chain employs TRBV29-1 and TRBJ1-2, with D tentatively TRBD1 (5 bases). The germline CDR1 and CDR2 sequences are SQVTM and ANQGSEA. The CDR3 spans 10 residues. V was trimmed by 4 bases and J by 8 bases, leaving 8 bases between them. The CDR3 is CSVGQRGYTF. For the CDR3, the DNA is TGCAGCGTTGGACAGAGAGGCTACACCTTC.